This T cell receptor (beta chain) was sequenced for a study of blood T cells in healthy people across ages. V lost 2 bases and J lost 1, with 17 bases in between. Germline V gene data show CDR1 as DFQATT and CDR2 as SNEGSKA (reference sequence). This CDR3 has 16 amino acids. Through a sample-barcoded 5' primer and a J-beta primer mix, a second PCR was run for about 7 to 12 cycles. TCRdb independently ran MiXCR on the 5' RACE reads; one entry per CDR3 protein. In the table there are 750,000 to 950,000 distinct CDR3 sequences, about 55% of which are singletons. Sequencing was carried out using blood. This TCR came from a man older than 75 in good health. The V gene is TRBV20-1, the J gene TRBJ1-2, with D possibly being TRBD1 (6 bases). The CDR3 region is CSARPQGAGDNYGYTF. The CDR3 region has the DNA TGCAGTGCTAGACCACAAGGGGCAGGGGATAACTATGGCTACACCTTC.